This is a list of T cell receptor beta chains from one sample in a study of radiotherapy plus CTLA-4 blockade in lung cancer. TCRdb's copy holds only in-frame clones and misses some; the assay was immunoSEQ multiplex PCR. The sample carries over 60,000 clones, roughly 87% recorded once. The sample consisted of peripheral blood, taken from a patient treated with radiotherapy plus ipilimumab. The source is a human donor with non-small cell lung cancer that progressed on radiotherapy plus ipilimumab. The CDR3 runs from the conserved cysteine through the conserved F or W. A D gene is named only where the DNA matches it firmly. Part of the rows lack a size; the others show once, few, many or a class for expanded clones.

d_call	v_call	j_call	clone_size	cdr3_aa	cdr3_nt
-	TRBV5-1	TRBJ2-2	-	CASRTGTPTGELFF	TGCGCCAGCAGAACCGGGACACCCACCGGGGAGCTGTTTTTT
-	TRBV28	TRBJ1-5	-	CASSPVARDQPQHF	TGTGCCAGCAGTCCGGTAGCGAGGGATCAGCCCCAGCATTTT
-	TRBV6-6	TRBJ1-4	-	CASAGGGTINEKLFF	TGTGCCAGCGCGGGGGGCGGGACCATTAATGAAAAACTGTTTTTT
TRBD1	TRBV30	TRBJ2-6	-	CAWRRGTGGSGANVLTF	TGTGCCTGGAGGAGGGGGACAGGGGGTTCTGGGGCCAACGTCCTGACTTTC
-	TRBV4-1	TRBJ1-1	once	CASSQGTGGMNTEAFF	TGCGCCAGCAGCCAAGGTACAGGCGGCATGAACACTGAAGCTTTCTTT
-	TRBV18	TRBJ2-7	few	CASSPSRNNEQYF	TGTGCCAGCTCACCATCTCGGAACAACGAGCAGTACTTC
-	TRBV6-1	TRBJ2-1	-	CASSLDRTGKQFF	TGTGCCAGCAGTCTAGACAGAACCGGTAAGCAGTTCTTC
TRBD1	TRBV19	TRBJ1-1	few	CASSPSDRVVDTEAFF	TGTGCCAGTAGTCCCTCAGACAGGGTTGTGGACACTGAAGCTTTCTTT
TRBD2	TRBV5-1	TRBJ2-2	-	CASQLAGTGGTGELFF	TGCGCCAGCCAACTAGCGGGGACGGGAGGGACCGGGGAGCTGTTTTTT
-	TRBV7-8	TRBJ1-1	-	CASSLVSGNTEAFF	TGTGCCAGCAGCTTGGTCTCAGGGAACACTGAAGCTTTCTTT
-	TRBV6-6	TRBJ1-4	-	CASSRTELGEKLFF	TGTGCCAGCAGCCGGACAGAGCTTGGGGAAAAACTGTTTTTT
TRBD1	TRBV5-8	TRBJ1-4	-	CASSADRGFNEKLFF	TGTGCCAGCAGCGCGGACAGGGGGTTCAATGAAAAACTGTTTTTT
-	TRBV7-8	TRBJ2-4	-	CASSPLGRASGYF	TGTGCCAGCAGCCCACTCGGTAGGGCGTCCGGGTACTTC
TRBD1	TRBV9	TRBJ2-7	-	CASSGTGTGPLEQYF	TGTGCCAGCAGCGGAACCGGGACAGGGCCTTTGGAGCAGTACTTC
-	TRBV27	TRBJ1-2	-	CASSSFSGSGYGYTF	TGTGCCAGCAGTTCGTTCTCAGGGAGCGGCTATGGCTACACCTTC
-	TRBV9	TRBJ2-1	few	CASSVAEFNEQFF	TGTGCCAGCAGCGTAGCCGAATTCAATGAGCAGTTCTTC
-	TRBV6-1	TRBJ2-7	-	CASSETSPYEQYF	TGTGCCAGCAGTGAAACTAGCCCCTACGAGCAGTACTTC
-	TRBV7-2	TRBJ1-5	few	CASSLDMNQPQHF	TGTGCCAGCAGCTTAGATATGAATCAGCCCCAGCATTTT
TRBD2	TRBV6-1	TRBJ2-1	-	CASSEASLGTSGLNEQFF	TGTGCCAGCAGTGAAGCGTCCCTTGGGACTAGCGGGCTCAATGAGCAGTTCTTC
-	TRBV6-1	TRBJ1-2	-	CASSEWGGANYGYTF	TGTGCCAGCAGTGAATGGGGAGGGGCTAACTATGGCTACACCTTC
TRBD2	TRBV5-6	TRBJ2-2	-	CASSTPTSGRGELFF	TGTGCCAGCAGCACGCCGACTAGCGGGAGAGGGGAGCTGTTTTTT
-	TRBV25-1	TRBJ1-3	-	CASSLGGSGNTIYF	TGTGCCAGCAGTCTTGGGGGCTCTGGAAACACCATATATTTT
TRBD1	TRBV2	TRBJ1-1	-	CASRAGRGAEAFF	TGTGCCAGCAGGGCCGGCAGGGGGGCTGAAGCTTTCTTT
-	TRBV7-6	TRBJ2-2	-	CASSLDPNTGELFF	TGTGCCAGCAGCTTAGATCCGAACACCGGGGAGCTGTTTTTT
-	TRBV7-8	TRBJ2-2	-	CASSLGVSSPGELFF	TGTGCCAGCAGCTTAGGTGTCTCCTCACCCGGGGAGCTGTTTTTT
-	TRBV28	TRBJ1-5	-	CASKLDSSNQPQHF	TGTGCCAGCAAACTAGACAGTAGCAATCAGCCCCAGCATTTT
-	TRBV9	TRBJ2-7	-	CASSVGMDGEQYF	TGTGCCAGCAGCGTAGGTATGGATGGGGAGCAGTACTTC
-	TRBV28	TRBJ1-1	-	CASRQRQLRPFF	TGTGCCAGCAGGCAGAGACAGCTTCGCCCTTTCTTT
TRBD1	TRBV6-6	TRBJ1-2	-	CASSTTGANYGYTF	TGTGCCAGCTCCACGACAGGGGCTAACTATGGCTACACCTTC
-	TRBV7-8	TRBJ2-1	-	CASSSLDNEQFF	TGTGCCAGCAGCTCCTTAGACAATGAGCAGTTCTTC
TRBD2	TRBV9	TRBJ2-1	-	CASSGLAGDEQFF	TGTGCCAGCAGCGGACTAGCGGGAGATGAGCAGTTCTTC
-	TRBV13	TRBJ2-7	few	CASSLGVTYEQYF	TGTGCCAGCAGCTTAGGGGTGACCTACGAGCAGTACTTC
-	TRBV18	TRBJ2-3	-	CASSPVADTQYF	TGTGCCAGCTCACCGGTGGCAGATACGCAGTATTTT
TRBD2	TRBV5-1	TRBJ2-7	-	CASSLGTSGNSGEQYF	TGCGCCAGCAGCTTGGGAACTAGCGGGAACTCAGGCGAGCAGTACTTC
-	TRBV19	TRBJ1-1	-	CASRSRWGDINTEAFF	TGTGCCAGTAGATCTCGGTGGGGGGATATAAACACTGAAGCTTTCTTT
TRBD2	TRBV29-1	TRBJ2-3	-	CSVGSLAGGITDTQYF	TGCAGCGTGGGTTCGCTAGCGGGAGGGATCACAGATACGCAGTATTTT
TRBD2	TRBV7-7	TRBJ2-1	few	CASSLSGSNNEQFF	TGTGCTAGCAGCTTAAGCGGGAGTAACAATGAGCAGTTCTTC